The 5 T cell receptor beta chains below were found in one sample sequenced in a study of post-analysis software for immune sequencing data. Sequencing libraries made from TCR beta cDNA carried unique molecular identifiers. TCRdb re-called the PCR reads through MiXCR, storing one row per CDR3 protein. This table has 700,000 to 900,000 distinct CDR3 sequences, around 42% appearing once. The antigens of these receptors remain unknown. Whole-study findings and limits: TRBV5-6, TRBV5-1 and TRBV20-1 belonged to a set of roughly five TRBV segments that were more frequent in patients than controls.

Sequenced input: blood. The source is a girl under 18 with multiple sclerosis.

This clonotype turned up a few times. The V gene is TRBV24-1, the J gene TRBJ2-1; 8 nucleotides align to TRBD2. The CDR3 covers 18 residues. Germline CDR1 is KGHDR and CDR2 is SFDVKD. Unmatched junction bases numbered 10, after V lost 2 bases and J lost 2 bases. CDR3 DNA sequence: TGTGCCACCAGTGATTCGGCCGTTAGCGGGATGGCCTACAATGAGCAGTTCTTC. This codes for CATSDSAVSGMAYNEQFF.

The chain carries TRBV11-2 and TRBJ1-1; D gene unclear. The CDR3 extends over 12 amino acids. Germline V gene data show CDR1 as SGHAT and CDR2 as FQNNGV. V was pared by 1 base and J by 10 bases, with 10 bases between. CDR3 in DNA: TGTGCCAGCAGCTTAGCGGGGTACGGAGCTTTCTTT. It is translated as CASSLAGYGAFF.

This clonotype came up a few times. V gene TRBV24-1 combines with J gene TRBJ1-1; D might be TRBD1 (6 bases). V was pared by 0 bases and J by 8 bases, with 6 bases between. Germline V gene data show CDR1 as KGHDR and CDR2 as SFDVKD. The CDR3 is made up of 12 amino acids. The CDR3 protein is CATSDLRGEAFF. The CDR3 DNA sequence: TGTGCCACCAGTGATTTGAGGGGGGAAGCTTTCTTT.

CDR3 in amino acids: CASGVAGPETQYF. The DNA of the CDR3 is TGTGCCAGCGGGGTAGCGGGACCAGAGACCCAGTACTTC. This sequence joins TRBV6-5 and TRBJ2-5, with TRBD2 matching over 8 bases. This CDR3 has 13 residues. The germline V gene has CDR1 MNHEY and CDR2 SVGAGI. Unmatched junction bases numbered 6, after V lost 8 bases and J lost 4 bases.

V usage is TRBV12-3 or TRBV12-4 and J usage is TRBJ2-1; tentative D call: TRBD2 (7 bases). This CDR3 contains 19 residues. The V end was cut by 4 bases, the J end by 5 bases, with 27 bases between. The CDR3, as DNA: TGTGCCAGCAGTTCGCGGGCCCTCGGGGGGCTTTTTCGGCACAATGAGCAGTTCTTC. Protein product: CASSSRALGGLFRHNEQFF.